The clone carrying this T cell receptor beta chain has more than one count but fewer than ten. V lost 5 bases and J 11 bases, leaving 13 bases between the germline ends. The CDR3 spans 11 residues. The germline gives CDR1 SGDLS, CDR2 YYNGEE. The data derive from a study of Graves' ophthalmopathy and Graves' hyperthyroidism. RNA transcripts yielded amplified TCR beta CDR3 regions. HTBI primers were employed in first-round RT-PCR, then a second-round multiplex PCR followed. TCRdb analysed the multiplex PCR reads with MiXCR anew, one entry per CDR3 protein. The sample has approximately 640,000 distinct CDR3 sequences; 35% to 50% are singletons.

The chain combines TRBV9 with TRBJ1-1; D is uncertain. The TCR comes from an adult man with Graves' ophthalmopathy. Sequenced material: peripheral blood. The CDR3 is CASRVGEDAFF. CDR3 nucleotides: TGTGCCAGCAGAGTCGGAGAGGACGCTTTCTTT.